A selection of T cell receptor beta chains follows, all from one sample in a study of blood T cell repertoires in COVID-19. Profiling relied on immunoSEQ multiplex PCR, and the TCRdb table lists in-frame clones only, not all of them. The repertoire has more than 300,000 clones, 85% to 90% of them found once; the top ten carry about 2%. Sequences were obtained from peripheral blood. All receptors come from a woman aged 25 to 39 with COVID-19, enrolled during active disease. CDR3s include the opening cysteine and the closing phenylalanine or tryptophan. Fields, in order: J gene, D gene, clone size, V gene, CDR3 DNA, CDR3 protein. A D gene is named only where the DNA matches it firmly. Clone sizes are given selectively: once, few, many, or a class where the clone is expanded.

TRBJ1-2 | TRBD1 | - | TRBV7-2 | TGTGCCAGCAGCTTAAGGGCAGGGGGCGCAAACTATGGCTACACCTTC | CASSLRAGGANYGYTF
TRBJ1-5 | TRBD1 | - | TRBV4-2 | TGTGCCAGCAGTACAGGGGGAATGAGCAATCAGCCCCAGCATTTT | CASSTGGMSNQPQHF
TRBJ1-1 | - | - | TRBV28 | TGTGCCAGCAGTTCCGCCGGGACACGGGGATTCATGAACACTGAAGCTTTCTTT | CASSSAGTRGFMNTEAFF
TRBJ2-1 | TRBD1 | - | TRBV5-1 | TGCGCCAGCAGCTACCGGGACAGGGACGTGCAGTTCTTC | CASSYRDRDVQFF
TRBJ1-5 | - | - | TRBV23-1 | TGCGCCAGAGGAAAGGCGGGACGGAAAAATCAGCCCCAGCATTTT | CARGKAGRKNQPQHF
TRBJ1-1 | TRBD1 | - | TRBV6-6 | TGTGCCAGCAGTCACATAACAGGGGTCGAGAGGGCTGAAGCTTTCTTT | CASSHITGVERAEAFF
TRBJ1-5 | - | once | TRBV21-1 | TGTGCCAGCCGAGGGTGGGGCAATCAGCCCCAGCATTTT | CASRGWGNQPQHF
TRBJ2-1 | TRBD2 | - | TRBV7-2 | TGTGCCAGCAGCTCCCAACTTGTGGGGGGGAATGAGCAGTTCTTC | CASSSQLVGGNEQFF
TRBJ2-2 | - | - | TRBV6-5 | TGTGCCAGCAGTTACTTTCCTAGTTCCGGGGAGCTGTTTTTT | CASSYFPSSGELFF
TRBJ2-2 | - | - | TRBV10-3 | TGTGCCATCAGCCAACAGGGTTCCGGGGAGCTGTTTTTT | CAISQQGSGELFF
TRBJ1-2 | - | - | TRBV5-4 | TGTGCCAGCAGCTTGGCCGGCAGGACTATTAGCTACACCTTC | CASSLAGRTISYTF
TRBJ1-5 | TRBD1 | - | TRBV6-2/TRBV6-3 | TGTGCCAGCAGTTACCAGGGGGGTAATCAGCCCCAGCATTTT | CASSYQGGNQPQHF
TRBJ2-3 | - | - | TRBV3-1/TRBV3-2 | TGTGCCAGCAGCCTCGGGTGGGCGGGGGATACGCAGTATTTT | CASSLGWAGDTQYF
TRBJ2-3 | - | - | TRBV7-8 | TGTGCCAGCAGCCGAGAGGGGTCTGGGATCACAGATACGCAGTATTTT | CASSREGSGITDTQYF
TRBJ1-2 | - | - | TRBV18 | TGTGCCAGCTCACCACCGACCAGAACCGGCCAGGGGTATGGCTACACCTTC | CASSPPTRTGQGYGYTF
TRBJ2-3 | TRBD2 | - | TRBV4-3 | TGCGCCAGCAGCCAAGGACTAGCGGGGTCCCTCACAGATACGCAGTATTTT | CASSQGLAGSLTDTQYF
TRBJ1-2 | - | - | TRBV19 | TGTGCCGGACCCGCGCCCTTTTATGGACTCGGGGGGTTCTACTATGGCTACACCTTC | CAGPAPFYGLGGFYYGYTF